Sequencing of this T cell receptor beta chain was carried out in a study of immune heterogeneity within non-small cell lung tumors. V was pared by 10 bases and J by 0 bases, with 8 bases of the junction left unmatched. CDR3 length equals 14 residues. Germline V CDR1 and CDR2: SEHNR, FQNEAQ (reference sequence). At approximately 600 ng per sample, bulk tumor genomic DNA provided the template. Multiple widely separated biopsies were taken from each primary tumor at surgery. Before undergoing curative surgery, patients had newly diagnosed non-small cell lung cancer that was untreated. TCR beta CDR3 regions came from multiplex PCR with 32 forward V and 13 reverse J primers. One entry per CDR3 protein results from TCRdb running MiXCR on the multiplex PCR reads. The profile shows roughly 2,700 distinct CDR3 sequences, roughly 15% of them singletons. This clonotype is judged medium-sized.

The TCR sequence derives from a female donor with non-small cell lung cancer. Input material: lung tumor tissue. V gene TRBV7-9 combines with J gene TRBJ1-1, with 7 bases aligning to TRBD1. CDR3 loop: CATQTGRLNTEAFF. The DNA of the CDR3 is TGTGCCACCCAGACAGGGCGGTTGAACACTGAAGCTTTCTTT.